This is a list of T cell receptor beta chains from one sample in a study of blood T cell repertoires in COVID-19. The repertoire was sequenced with immunoSEQ multiplex PCR; TCRdb's copy has only in-frame clones and lacks some. The sample holds some 150,000 clones, around nine tenths seen once. The sequenced sample was peripheral blood. Receptor source: a middle-aged woman with acute or convalescent COVID-19. Both conserved end residues are part of each CDR3. A D gene is named only where the DNA matches it firmly. Rows may omit the clone size; those that give it use once, few, many or a size class.

clone_size	j_call	d_call	v_call	cdr3_nt	cdr3_aa
NA	TRBJ2-3	TRBD2	TRBV27	TGTGCCAGCAGTTTCCTCAGCGGGGGACACGTAAATACGCAGTATTTT	CASSFLSGGHVNTQYF
few	TRBJ1-1	TRBD1	TRBV15	TGTGCCACCAGCAGAGATTGGGACAGGGCCAACACTGAAGCTTTCTTT	CATSRDWDRANTEAFF
NA	TRBJ1-5	NA	TRBV19	TGTGCCAGTAGTATCATGGGAGGGAATCAGCCCCAGCATTTT	CASSIMGGNQPQHF
NA	TRBJ2-3	NA	TRBV7-9	TGTGCCAGCAGCCCCTACGCAGGTAGCACAGATACGCAGTATTTT	CASSPYAGSTDTQYF
NA	TRBJ1-1	NA	TRBV7-8	TGTGCCAGCAGTTACACAGGGACCACTGAAGCTTTCTTT	CASSYTGTTEAFF
NA	TRBJ2-7	TRBD2	TRBV10-3	TGTGCCATCAGTGAAATGCGGGAGGGTAACGAGCAGTACTTC	CAISEMREGNEQYF
NA	TRBJ1-5	NA	TRBV5-3	TGTGCCAGAAGCTTGGTTCGACTAGGCAATCAGCCCCAGCATTTT	CARSLVRLGNQPQHF
NA	TRBJ1-1	TRBD1	TRBV7-2	TGTGCCAGCAGCTCGGACAGGTTAAGCGCTGAAGCTTTCTTT	CASSSDRLSAEAFF
NA	TRBJ2-2	TRBD2	TRBV2	TGTGCCAGCAGCGGGACTAGCGGGAGGGACACCGGGGAGCTGTTTTTT	CASSGTSGRDTGELFF
NA	TRBJ1-1	NA	TRBV6-5	TGTGCCAGCAGTTACTCGTGGGGGGGCCGGAACACTGAAGCTTTCTTT	CASSYSWGGRNTEAFF
NA	TRBJ2-7	NA	TRBV7-9	TGTGCCAGCAGCCCAGCGCTCAGCTACGAGCAGTACTTC	CASSPALSYEQYF
NA	TRBJ2-1	TRBD2	TRBV7-6	TGTGCCAGCAGCTTACTGGGACTAGCGGGGGGCGTATACAATGAGCAGTTCTTC	CASSLLGLAGGVYNEQFF
NA	TRBJ2-5	NA	TRBV6-2/TRBV6-3	TGTGCCAGCAGTTTCGGCGGGGTGCGAGAGACCCAGTACTTC	CASSFGGVRETQYF
NA	TRBJ2-7	TRBD1	TRBV5-6	TGTGCCAGCAGCCGTGACAGGGGCATGGGGGAGCAGTACTTC	CASSRDRGMGEQYF
NA	TRBJ1-2	NA	TRBV6-2/TRBV6-3	TGTGCCAGCAGTTACGACTTCTATGGCTACACCTTC	CASSYDFYGYTF
NA	TRBJ2-7	TRBD1	TRBV7-9	TGTGCCAGCAGCTTTGGGACAGCCTCCTACGAGCAGTACTTC	CASSFGTASYEQYF
NA	TRBJ1-4	NA	TRBV19	TGTGCCACCCGCCTAGCGTGGACTAATGAAAAACTGTTTTTT	CATRLAWTNEKLFF
NA	TRBJ1-6	NA	TRBV6-5	TGTGCCAGCACTCATTTCACTGAGGATTCACCCCTCCACTTT	CASTHFTEDSPLHF
few	TRBJ1-1	TRBD1	TRBV6-6	TGTGCCAGCAGTTACCCGGAGGACAGGGAACGAGCTTTCTTT	CASSYPEDRERAFF
NA	TRBJ1-4	NA	TRBV28	TGTGCCAGCAGTTTAGGACTGGTTAATGAAAAACTGTTTTTT	CASSLGLVNEKLFF
NA	TRBJ1-5	NA	TRBV7-2	TGTGCCAGCAGCTTAGAAGGGACACAAAATCAGCCCCAGCATTTT	CASSLEGTQNQPQHF
NA	TRBJ1-2	NA	TRBV28	TGTGCCAGCAGACCTTACATACGCTCTAACTATGGCTACACCTTC	CASRPYIRSNYGYTF
NA	TRBJ2-2	NA	TRBV6-4	TGTGCCAGCAGTGACGCGTCTAGAGGAGACACCGGGGAGCTGTTTTTT	CASSDASRGDTGELFF
NA	TRBJ1-1	NA	TRBV2	TGTGCCAGCCGAATACTGCTGAACACTGAAGCTTTCTTT	CASRILLNTEAFF
few	TRBJ1-5	NA	TRBV12-5	TGTGCTAGTCGCCAGGATGGTCAGCCCCAGCATTTT	CASRQDGQPQHF
NA	TRBJ2-7	NA	TRBV10-3	TGTGCCATCAGTGGGACAGAGGGATACGAGCAGTACTTC	CAISGTEGYEQYF
NA	TRBJ2-3	TRBD1	TRBV7-9	TGTGCCAGCAGCTTCGGACAGGGGGAGGGAACGCAGTATTTT	CASSFGQGEGTQYF
NA	TRBJ2-1	TRBD1	TRBV5-4	TGTGCCAGCAGAAGACAGGGGCCTTACAATGAGCAGTTCTTC	CASRRQGPYNEQFF
once	TRBJ1-4	TRBD1	TRBV7-2	TGTGCCAGCAGCTTGAACAGGGGGGGAAATGAAAAACTGTTTTTT	CASSLNRGGNEKLFF
few	TRBJ2-7	TRBD1	TRBV15	TGTGCCACCAGCAGAGATCGACAGGGCACGTACGAGCAGTACTTC	CATSRDRQGTYEQYF
NA	TRBJ2-3	TRBD2	TRBV28	TGTGCCAGCACTCTGACGGGGGGGATAAGGAATTTT	CASTLTGGIRNF